This T cell receptor (beta chain) was sequenced during a study of cytomegalovirus exposure and HLA in healthy donors. The PCR made use of 60 Vbeta and 13 Jbeta primers. Measured with immunoSEQ multiplex PCR; TCRdb has only the in-frame clones, and not every one. The sample has about 190,000 clones; approximately 80% are singletons. Unmatched junction bases numbered 2, after V lost 4 bases and J lost 2 bases. CDR1 SGHAT and CDR2 FQNNGV come from the germline V gene. This CDR3 has 13 amino acids. On this clone itself: Its target is not known.

Findings and caveats of the study: Earlier analysis looked at TCR beta V segments, and most were productive about 90% or about 30% of the time. An analysis was carried out later, and it reportedly showed fewer N-insertions in an Asian-associated ancestry cluster than the roughly 700-donor mean.

The source material was PBMCs. This receptor was obtained from a woman under 30 in good health and CMV-seronegative. The chain uses TRBV11-2 and TRBJ2-7, with 7 bases fitting TRBD1. CDR3 protein: CASSWDRTYEQYF. CDR3 nucleotides: TGTGCCAGCAGCTGGGACAGAACCTACGAGCAGTACTTC.